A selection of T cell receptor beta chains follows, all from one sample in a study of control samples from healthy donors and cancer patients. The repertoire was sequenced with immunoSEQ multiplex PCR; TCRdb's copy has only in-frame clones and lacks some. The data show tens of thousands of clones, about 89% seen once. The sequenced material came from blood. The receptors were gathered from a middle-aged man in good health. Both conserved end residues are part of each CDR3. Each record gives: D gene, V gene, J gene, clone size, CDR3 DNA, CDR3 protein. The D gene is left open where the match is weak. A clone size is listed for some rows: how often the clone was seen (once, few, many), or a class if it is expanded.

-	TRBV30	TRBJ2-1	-	TGTGCCTGGACCAGGGAAGTTGGCAATGAGCAGTTCTTC	CAWTREVGNEQFF
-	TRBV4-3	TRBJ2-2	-	TGCGCCAGCAGCCAAGATCTGGGGGGCGTGGGCACCGGGGAGCTGTTTTTT	CASSQDLGGVGTGELFF
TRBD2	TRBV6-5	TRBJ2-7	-	TGTGCCAGCAGCCGGGGGGGCTACGAGCAGTACTTC	CASSRGGYEQYF
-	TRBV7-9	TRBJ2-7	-	TGTGCCAGCACCAACGCCGGGGGCTCCTACGAGCAGTACTTC	CASTNAGGSYEQYF
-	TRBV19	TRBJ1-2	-	TGTGCCAGTAGTATCGGCAGGGTCGTCGGCTACACCTTC	CASSIGRVVGYTF
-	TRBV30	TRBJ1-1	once	TGTGCCTGGGGGATCGGGGGGCACACTGAAGCTTTCTTT	CAWGIGGHTEAFF
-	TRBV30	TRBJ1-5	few	TGTGCCTGGAGTGTAAATCTGGCCCAGCCCCAGCATTTT	CAWSVNLAQPQHF
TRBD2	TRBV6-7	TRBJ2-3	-	TGTGCCAGCAGTCCCGGGGGACTAGCGGGGAACACAGATACGCAGTATTTT	CASSPGGLAGNTDTQYF
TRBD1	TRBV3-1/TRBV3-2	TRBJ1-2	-	TGTGCCAGCAGCCAAGGGCCGGGACAGCCCTATGGCTACACCTTC	CASSQGPGQPYGYTF
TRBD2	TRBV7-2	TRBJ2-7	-	TGTGCCAGCAGCTTAGATATCGCTAGCGGGGCAAACGAGCAGTACTTC	CASSLDIASGANEQYF
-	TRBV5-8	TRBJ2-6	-	TGTGCCAGCAGCTTGGACAGTACCTCTGGGGCCAACGTCCTGACTTTC	CASSLDSTSGANVLTF
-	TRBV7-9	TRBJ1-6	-	TGTGCCAGCAGCCAGAGGGCAGGGCAGAGCTCCTATAATTCACCCCTCCACTTT	CASSQRAGQSSYNSPLHF
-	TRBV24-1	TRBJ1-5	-	TGTGCCACCAGGGGTAATCAGCCCCAGCATTTT	CATRGNQPQHF
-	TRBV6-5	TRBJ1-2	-	TGTGCCAGCAGAGGGAAGCTCGATGGCTACACCTTC	CASRGKLDGYTF
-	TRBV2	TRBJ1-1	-	TGTGCCAGCACCGCGGAGCGGAACACTGAAGCTTTCTTT	CASTAERNTEAFF
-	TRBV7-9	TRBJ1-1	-	TGTGCCAGCAGCTTAGACAGGCGCAAGATGCCGACTATGAACACTGAAGCTTTCTTT	CASSLDRRKMPTMNTEAFF
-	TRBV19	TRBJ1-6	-	TGTGCCAGTAGTTCAACAAGGATGAGCTCCTATAATTCACCCCTCCACTTT	CASSSTRMSSYNSPLHF
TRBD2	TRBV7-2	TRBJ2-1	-	TGTGCCAGCAGCCCCCGGACTAGCGTGGATGAGCAGTTCTTC	CASSPRTSVDEQFF
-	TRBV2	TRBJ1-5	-	TGTGCCAGCAGTGTTTCGGGGATTGGTAATCAGCCCCAGCATTTT	CASSVSGIGNQPQHF
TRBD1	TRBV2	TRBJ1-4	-	TGTGCCAGCATCAGCAGGGGGCTAGGTGAAAAACTGTTTTTT	CASISRGLGEKLFF
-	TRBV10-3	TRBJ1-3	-	TGTGCCAGCAGGGGTAGCTCTGGAAACACCATATATTTT	CASRGSSGNTIYF